This T cell receptor (beta chain) is drawn from a study of early T cells in non-severe SARS-CoV-2 infection. The germline V gene encodes CDR1 SGHAT and CDR2 FQNNGV. Between the trimmed V and J ends, which lost 5 bases and 7 bases, there was a span of 17 bases. The length of the CDR3 is 15 residues. Each CDR3 protein is one row after TCRdb ran MiXCR on the 5' RACE reads. The repertoire holds roughly 28,000 distinct CDR3 sequences, about 5% seen once, with roughly 5.4% in the top ten. This clonotype was detected ten times or more. This TCR was sampled from an adult who was a healthcare worker with PCR-confirmed SARS-CoV-2 infection or an uninfected control (not recorded which). The genes are TRBV11-2 and TRBJ2-2; D may be TRBD1 or TRBD2 (6 bases each). The sample comprised whole blood. CDR3 loop: CASSLQGGDGGELFF. The CDR3 DNA sequence: TGTGCCAGCAGCCTACAGGGAGGTGATGGCGGGGAGCTGTTTTTT.